The TCR beta chain under discussion was sequenced for a study of cytomegalovirus exposure and HLA in healthy donors. The PCR made use of 60 Vbeta and 13 Jbeta primers. TCRdb keeps only in-frame clones here, not all; method: immunoSEQ multiplex PCR. Among fewer than 250,000 clones, roughly four fifths were seen once, and the ten largest hold 3.1%. CDR1 and CDR2 (germline): SGHAT, FQNNGV. Trimming took 8 bases from V and 7 from J, leaving 9 bases between them. This CDR3 comprises 10 residues. The chain links TRBV11-2 to TRBJ2-7, with D possibly being TRBD2 (5 bases). Sequencing used PBMCs. The receptor's source is a woman in her thirties in good health and CMV-seropositive. The CDR3 DNA sequence: TGTGCCAGCTCCCCGGGAGAGCAGTACTTC. Protein sequence: CASSPGEQYF.